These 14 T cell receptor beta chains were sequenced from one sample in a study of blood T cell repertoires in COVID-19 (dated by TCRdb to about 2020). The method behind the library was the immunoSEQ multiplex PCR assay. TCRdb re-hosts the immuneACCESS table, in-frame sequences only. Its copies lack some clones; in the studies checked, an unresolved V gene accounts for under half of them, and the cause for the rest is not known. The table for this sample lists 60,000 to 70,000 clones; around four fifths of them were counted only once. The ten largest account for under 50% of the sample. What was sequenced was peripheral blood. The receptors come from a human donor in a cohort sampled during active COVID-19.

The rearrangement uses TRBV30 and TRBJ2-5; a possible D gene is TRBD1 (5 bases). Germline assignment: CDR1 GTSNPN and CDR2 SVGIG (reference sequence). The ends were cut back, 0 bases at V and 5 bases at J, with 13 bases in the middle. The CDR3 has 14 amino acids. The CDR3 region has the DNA TGTGCCTGGAGTGTGCCCCCAGGGCGGGAGACCCAGTACTTC. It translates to CAWSVPPGRETQYF.

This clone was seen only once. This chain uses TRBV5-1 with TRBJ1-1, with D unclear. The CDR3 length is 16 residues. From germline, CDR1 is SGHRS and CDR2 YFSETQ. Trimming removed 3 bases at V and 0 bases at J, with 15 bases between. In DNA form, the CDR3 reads TGCGCCAGCAGCTCAGTGCCGTCACATCTGAACACTGAAGCTTTCTTT. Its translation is CASSSVPSHLNTEAFF.

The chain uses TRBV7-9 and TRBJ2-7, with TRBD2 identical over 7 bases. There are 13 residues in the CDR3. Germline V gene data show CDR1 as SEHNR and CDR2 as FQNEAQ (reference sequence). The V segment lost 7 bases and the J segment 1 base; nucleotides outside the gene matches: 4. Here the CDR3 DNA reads TGTGCCAGCAAGCCGGGGGGATCCTACGAGCAGTACTTC. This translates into CASKPGGSYEQYF.

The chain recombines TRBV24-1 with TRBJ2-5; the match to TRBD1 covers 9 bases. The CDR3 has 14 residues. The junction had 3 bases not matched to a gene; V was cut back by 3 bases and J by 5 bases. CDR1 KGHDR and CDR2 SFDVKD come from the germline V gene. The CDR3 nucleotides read TGTGCCACCAGTGATGGGACAGGGTACGAGACCCAGTACTTC. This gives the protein CATSDGTGYETQYF.

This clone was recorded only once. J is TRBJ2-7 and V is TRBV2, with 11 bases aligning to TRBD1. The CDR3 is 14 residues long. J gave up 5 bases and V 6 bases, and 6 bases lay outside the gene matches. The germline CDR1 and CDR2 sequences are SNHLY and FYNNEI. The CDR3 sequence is CASRAGQGAHEQYF. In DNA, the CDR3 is TGTGCCAGCAGGGCTGGACAGGGGGCCCACGAGCAGTACTTC.

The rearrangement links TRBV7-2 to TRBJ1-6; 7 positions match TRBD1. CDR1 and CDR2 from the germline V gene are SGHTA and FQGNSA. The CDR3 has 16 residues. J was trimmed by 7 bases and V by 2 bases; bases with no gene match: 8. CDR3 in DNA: TGTGCCAGCAGCTTATTCGACAGCAGGGGGAATTCACCCCTCCACTTT. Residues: CASSLFDSRGNSPLHF.

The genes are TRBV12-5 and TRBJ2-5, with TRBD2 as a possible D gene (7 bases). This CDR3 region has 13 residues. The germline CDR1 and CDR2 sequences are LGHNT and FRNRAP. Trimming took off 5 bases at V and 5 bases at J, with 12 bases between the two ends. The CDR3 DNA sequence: TGTGCTAGTGGTCCGGGGGGCGGTGAGACCCAGTACTTC. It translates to CASGPGGGETQYF.

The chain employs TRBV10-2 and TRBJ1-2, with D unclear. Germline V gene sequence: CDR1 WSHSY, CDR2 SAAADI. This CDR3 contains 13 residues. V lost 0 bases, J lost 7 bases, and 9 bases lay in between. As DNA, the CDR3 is TGCGCCAGCAGTGAGTCCCAGGAAAGTGGCTACACCTTC. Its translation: CASSESQESGYTF.

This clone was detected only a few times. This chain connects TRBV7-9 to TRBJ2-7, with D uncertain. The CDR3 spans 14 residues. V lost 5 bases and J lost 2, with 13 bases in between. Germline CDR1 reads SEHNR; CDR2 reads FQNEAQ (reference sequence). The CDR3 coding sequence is TGTGCCAGCAGCCCTGGTAATACAGCCTACGAGCAGTACTTC. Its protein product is CASSPGNTAYEQYF.

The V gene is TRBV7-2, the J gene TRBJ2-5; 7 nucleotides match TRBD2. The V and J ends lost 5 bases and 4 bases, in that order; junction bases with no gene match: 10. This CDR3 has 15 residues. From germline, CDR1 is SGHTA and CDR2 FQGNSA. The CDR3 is CASSPKWLAGETQYF. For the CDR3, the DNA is TGTGCCAGCAGCCCTAAGTGGTTAGCGGGAGAGACCCAGTACTTC.

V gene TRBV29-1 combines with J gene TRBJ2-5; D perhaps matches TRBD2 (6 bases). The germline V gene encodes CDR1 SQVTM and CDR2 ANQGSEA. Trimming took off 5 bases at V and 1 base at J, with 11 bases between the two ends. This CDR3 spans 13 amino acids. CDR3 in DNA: TGCAGCGTTCGCGGGACGGGCCAAGAGACCCAGTACTTC. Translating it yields CSVRGTGQETQYF. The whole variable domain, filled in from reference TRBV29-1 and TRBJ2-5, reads SAVISQKPSRDICQRGTSLTIQCQVDSQVTMMFWYRQQPGQSLTLIATANQGSEATYESGFVIDKFPISRPNLTFSTLTVSNMSPEDSSIYLCSVRGTGQETQYFGPGTRLLVL.

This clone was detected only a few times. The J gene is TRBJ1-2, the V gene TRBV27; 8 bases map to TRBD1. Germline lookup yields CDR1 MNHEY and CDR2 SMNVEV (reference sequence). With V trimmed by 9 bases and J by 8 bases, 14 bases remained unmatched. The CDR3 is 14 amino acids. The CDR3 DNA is TGTGCCAGTAGCCCCGTGGACAGGGTCGGAGGCTACACCTTC. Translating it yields CASSPVDRVGGYTF.

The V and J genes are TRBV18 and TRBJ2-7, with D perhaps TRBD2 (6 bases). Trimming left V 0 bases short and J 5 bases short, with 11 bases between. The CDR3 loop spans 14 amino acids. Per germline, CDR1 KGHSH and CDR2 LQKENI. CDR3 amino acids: CASSPPGLWDEQYF. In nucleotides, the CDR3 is TGTGCCAGCTCACCACCGGGACTCTGGGACGAGCAGTACTTC.

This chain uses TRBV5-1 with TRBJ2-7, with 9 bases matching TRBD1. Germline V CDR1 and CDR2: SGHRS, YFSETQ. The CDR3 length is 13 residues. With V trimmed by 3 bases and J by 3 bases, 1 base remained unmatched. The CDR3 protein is CASSWDRDYEQYF. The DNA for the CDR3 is TGCGCCAGCAGCTGGGACAGGGACTACGAGCAGTACTTC.